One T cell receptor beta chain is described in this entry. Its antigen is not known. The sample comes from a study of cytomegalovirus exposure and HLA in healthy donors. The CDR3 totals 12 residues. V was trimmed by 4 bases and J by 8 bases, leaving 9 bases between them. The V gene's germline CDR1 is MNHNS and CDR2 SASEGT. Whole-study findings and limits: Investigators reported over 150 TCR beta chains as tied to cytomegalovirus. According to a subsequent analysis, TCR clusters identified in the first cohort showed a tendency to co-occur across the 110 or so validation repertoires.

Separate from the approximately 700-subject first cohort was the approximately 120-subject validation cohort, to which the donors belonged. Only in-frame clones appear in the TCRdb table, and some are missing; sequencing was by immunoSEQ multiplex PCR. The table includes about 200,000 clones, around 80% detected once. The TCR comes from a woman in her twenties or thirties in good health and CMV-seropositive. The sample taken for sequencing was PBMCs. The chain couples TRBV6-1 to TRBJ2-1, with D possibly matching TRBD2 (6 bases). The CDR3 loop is CASSVGLDEQFF. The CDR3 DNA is TGTGCCAGCAGTGTGGGACTGGATGAGCAGTTCTTC.